The 27 T cell receptor beta chains below all came from one sample that was sequenced in a study of monozygotic twins with inflammatory bowel disease. TCRdb re-called the 5' RACE reads; one entry per CDR3 protein, DNA not given. This repertoire comprises approximately 390,000 distinct CDR3 sequences; its ten largest clones make up 2% to 3%. Material for sequencing was blood. These TCRs come from a human donor with ulcerative colitis or Crohn's disease, or a healthy co-twin of an affected twin (not recorded which).

The chain is built from TRBV20-1 and TRBJ2-7; without DNA, the TCRdb call of TRBD1 cannot be checked. CDR1 DFQATT and CDR2 SNEGSKA come from the germline V gene (reference sequence). The CDR3 runs 13 residues. CDR3 residues: CSAHGGGSYEQYF.

The V call is TRBV25-1, the J call TRBJ2-7; TCRdb's D gene call, TRBD1, goes unchecked for lack of DNA. Germline assignment: CDR1 MGHDK and CDR2 SYGVNS. There are 14 residues in the CDR3. This chain's CDR3 is CASSVRTGTYEQYF.

The chain uses TRBV2 and TRBJ2-7; there is no DNA to check the TCRdb D call of TRBD2. The CDR3 is 15 amino acids. In germline, CDR1 is SNHLY, CDR2 FYNNEI. CDR3 in amino acids: CASSDPRAPPYEQYF.

The rearrangement uses TRBV7-2 and TRBJ1-1; the TCRdb D gene call, TRBD1, has no DNA to confirm it. CDR3 length equals 15 residues. The germline gives CDR1 SGHTA, CDR2 FQGNSA. CDR3 loop: CASSLEPGWATEAFF.

V and J are TRBV29-1 and TRBJ1-5. The CDR3 covers 12 residues. Germline CDR1 is SQVTM and CDR2 is ANQGSEA. This CDR3 is CSAADSNQPQHF.

The V call is TRBV7-2, the J call TRBJ2-5; the D call from TCRdb, TRBD1, cannot be confirmed without DNA. The germline gives CDR1 SGHTA, CDR2 FQGNSA. The CDR3 covers 15 residues. The CDR3 spells CASSLDGTGGLAQYF.

CDR3 region: CASRRDVGTDTQYF. The chain is built from TRBV5-1 and TRBJ2-3; the TCRdb call, TRBD1, lacks DNA for checking. Germline assignment: CDR1 SGHRS and CDR2 YFSETQ. This CDR3 has 14 amino acids.

The chain links TRBV29-1 to TRBJ1-2; TCRdb's D call of TRBD1 is untestable without DNA. The germline CDR1 and CDR2 sequences are SQVTM and ANQGSEA. The CDR3 runs 13 residues. The CDR3 loop is CSVLVGGTAGYTF.

V gene TRBV7-9 combines with J gene TRBJ2-1. Per the germline V gene, CDR1 is SEHNR and CDR2 is FQNEAQ (reference sequence). CDR3 length: 11 residues. The chain's CDR3 is CASSTHHEQFF.

V usage is TRBV29-1 and J usage is TRBJ2-5. In germline, CDR1 is SQVTM, CDR2 ANQGSEA. The length of the CDR3 is 12 residues. The CDR3 region is CSVEWGQETQYF.

The V and J genes are TRBV29-1 and TRBJ2-5; TCRdb's D call, TRBD1, is unchecked because there is no DNA. CDR1 SQVTM and CDR2 ANQGSEA come from the germline V gene. This CDR3 is 12 amino acids long. The CDR3 spells CSVDRGGQTQYF.

The chain carries TRBV14 and TRBJ2-1; TCRdb's assignment of TRBD1 cannot be checked, as there is no DNA. Germline V gives CDR1 SGHDN, CDR2 FVKESK. This CDR3 has 13 amino acids. The CDR3 sequence is CASSQDWTREQFF.

The CDR3 protein is CASSHLDRGQGGNQPQHF. The V and J genes are TRBV12-3 or TRBV12-4 and TRBJ1-5; the D call of TRBD1 rests on TCRdb alone, since no DNA is present to check it. The CDR3 totals 18 residues.

V gene TRBV3-1 combines with J gene TRBJ2-1; checking the TCRdb D call of TRBD2 is not possible without DNA. The CDR3 has 19 residues. Germline V gives CDR1 LGHDT, CDR2 YNNKEL (reference sequence). CDR3 sequence reads: CASSQGPLRLAGEGGEQFF.

V is TRBV11-1 and J is TRBJ2-5; TCRdb returns TRBD1, unconfirmable since there is no DNA. The CDR3 has 15 amino acids. The germline V gene has CDR1 SGHAT and CDR2 FQDESV (reference sequence). CDR3 residues: CASSRGLDRRETQYF.

The chain has TRBV5-1 and TRBJ2-7; as DNA is missing, the TRBD2 call by TCRdb cannot be tested. Germline V gene lookup returns CDR1 SGHRS and CDR2 YFSETQ. The CDR3 has 14 amino acids. The CDR3 loop is CASSVGTSGDEQYF.

V gene TRBV15 combines with J gene TRBJ2-2; no DNA is available, so the TRBD2 call from TCRdb remains unchecked. Germline lookup yields CDR1 LNHNV and CDR2 YYDKDF (reference sequence). CDR3 length: 17 amino acids. The chain's CDR3 is CATSRERLAGDTGELFF.

The chain couples TRBV20-1 to TRBJ1-6. Germline CDR1 DFQATT, CDR2 SNEGSKA (reference sequence). This CDR3 contains 14 residues. CDR3 protein: CSASAMGYNSPLHF.

CDR3 region: CASSSLSRRRAYEQYF. This chain joins TRBV5-6 and TRBJ2-7; the TCRdb call, TRBD1, lacks DNA for checking. This CDR3 is 16 amino acids long. Per the germline V gene, CDR1 is SGHDT and CDR2 is YYEEEE.

The chain combines TRBV5-6 with TRBJ2-1; TCRdb designates TRBD2, a call that cannot be tested without DNA. This CDR3 has 16 amino acids. CDR1 SGHDT and CDR2 YYEEEE come from the germline V gene. CDR3 sequence reads: CASSSTGTRSLDEQFF. The entire variable domain, with the rest obtained from reference TRBV5-6 and TRBJ2-1, is as follows: DAGVTQSPTHLIKTRGQQVTLRCSPKSGHDTVSWYQQALGQGPQFIFQYYEEEERQRGNFPDRFSGHQFPNYSSELNVNALLLGDSALYLCASSSTGTRSLDEQFFGPGTRLTVL.

The chain employs TRBV29-1 and TRBJ2-3; without DNA, the TCRdb call of TRBD1 cannot be checked. CDR3 length: 14 amino acids. CDR1 and CDR2 from the germline V gene are SQVTM and ANQGSEA. The CDR3 loop is CSVGTGTSIYTQYF.

V is TRBV12-3 or TRBV12-4 and J is TRBJ2-3; TCRdb's D gene call, TRBD2, goes unchecked for lack of DNA. The CDR3 covers 15 residues. CDR3 sequence: CASTPTGGDTDTQYF.

The chain combines TRBV6-5 with TRBJ2-3; TCRdb's D call of TRBD1 is untestable without DNA. The CDR3 is 13 amino acids. Germline V gene data show CDR1 as MNHEY and CDR2 as SVGAGI. CDR3 in amino acids: CASGQPSTDTQYF.

This sequence joins TRBV23-1 and TRBJ2-1; lacking DNA, the TRBD1 call made by TCRdb goes unchecked. TRBV23-1 is an ORF, and what it does is uncertain. The CDR3 totals 18 residues. The CDR3 protein is CASSPPGQGIHSYNEQFF.

The chain combines TRBV29-1 with TRBJ1-2. The CDR3 has 11 residues. Germline V gives CDR1 SQVTM, CDR2 ANQGSEA. The CDR3: CSVSTNGGYTF.

The V and J genes are TRBV3-1 and TRBJ2-5; the D call of TRBD2 rests on TCRdb alone, since no DNA is present to check it. Germline V CDR1 and CDR2: LGHDT, YNNKEL (reference sequence). CDR3 length equals 16 residues. The CDR3 here is CASSQVGAAGIGTQYF.

This chain uses TRBV18 with TRBJ2-1. CDR3 length: 18 amino acids. Germline lookup yields CDR1 KGHSH and CDR2 LQKENI. CDR3 sequence reads: CASSPRGGNAVSDNEQFF.